Listed below are T cell receptor beta chains from one sample, sequenced in a study of identical twins. TCRdb passed the 5' RACE reads through MiXCR, listing each CDR3 protein once. The sample lists some 900,000 distinct CDR3 sequences; about 12% were seen once. This same sample was also part of a study on yellow fever vaccine responses in identical twins.

Sequenced input: PBMCs. The receptors stem from a woman aged 18-35 years in good health. CDR3s include the opening cysteine and the closing phenylalanine or tryptophan. The D gene is left open where the match is weak. Where a row states a size, it is once, few, many or the class of an expanded clone; other rows omit it.

V	size	D	J	length	CDR3	DNA
TRBV5-1	many	TRBD1	TRBJ2-2	17	CASSLEGTGANTGELFF	TGCGCCAGCAGCTTGGAAGGGACAGGGGCTAACACCGGGGAGCTGTTTTTT
TRBV12-3/TRBV12-4	many	TRBD2	TRBJ2-2	16	CASSLWEGIFIGELFF	TGTGCCAGCAGTTTATGGGAGGGTATCTTCATCGGGGAGCTGTTTTTT
TRBV4-2	few	TRBD1	TRBJ1-1	16	CASSHDRDRANTEAFF	TGTGCCAGCAGCCATGACAGGGACAGGGCGAACACTGAAGCTTTCTTT
TRBV3-1	-	TRBD1	TRBJ2-5	16	CASSHAGTGHQETQYF	TGTGCCAGCAGCCATGCCGGGACAGGGCACCAAGAGACCCAGTACTTC
TRBV7-9	few	TRBD1	TRBJ1-2	17	CASSSGQEPPFDYGYTF	TGTGCCAGCAGCTCGGGACAGGAACCCCCTTTTGACTATGGCTACACCTTC
TRBV7-9	-	-	TRBJ1-1	13	CASSLGSLTEAFF	TGTGCCAGCAGCTTAGGCAGCCTGACTGAAGCTTTCTTT
TRBV5-6	few	-	TRBJ2-2	15	CASSFLGTARGELFF	TGTGCCAGCAGCTTCCTCGGGACGGCACGCGGGGAGCTGTTTTTT
TRBV7-6	-	-	TRBJ2-3	14	CASTPTRGTDTQYF	TGTGCCAGCACCCCCACTAGGGGCACAGATACGCAGTATTTT
TRBV27	-	-	TRBJ2-1	13	CASSFSATKEQFF	TGTGCCAGCAGTTTCTCAGCTACGAAAGAGCAGTTCTTC
TRBV4-1	few	-	TRBJ2-7	13	CASSLLDTYEQYF	TGCGCCAGCAGCCTTCTAGACACCTACGAGCAGTACTTC
TRBV27	few	-	TRBJ2-3	18	CASSLSGELRGVTDTQYF	TGTGCCAGCAGTTTATCTGGGGAGTTAAGGGGAGTCACAGATACGCAGTATTTT
TRBV7-6	-	-	TRBJ2-5	14	CASRGQTQQETQYF	TGTGCCAGCAGAGGACAGACCCAACAAGAGACCCAGTACTTC
TRBV5-1	-	TRBD2	TRBJ2-3	16	CASRRGATSGTDTQYF	TGCGCCAGCAGGAGGGGGGCGACTAGCGGCACAGATACGCAGTATTTT
TRBV5-4	-	-	TRBJ2-6	17	CASSLRDAVSGANVLTF	TGTGCCAGCAGCTTGAGGGACGCCGTCTCTGGGGCCAACGTCCTGACTTTC